This T cell receptor (beta chain) stems from a study of T cells in Graves' hyperthyroidism and ophthalmopathy. Researchers took RNA transcripts and amplified the TCR beta CDR3 regions from them. Carried out on the TCR CDR3, a first-round RT-PCR used the HTBI primer set. MiXCR was run by TCRdb on the multiplex PCR reads, yielding one entry per CDR3 protein. Of 500,000 or so distinct CDR3 sequences in the sample, 15% to 20% were seen once. The V and J ends lost 1 base and 5 bases respectively, with 6 bases between them. The CDR3 loop spans 13 amino acids. In germline, CDR1 is LNHNV, CDR2 YYDKDF (reference sequence).

The chain links TRBV15 to TRBJ1-5; D remains unclear. Sequenced: blood. This sequence was found in a young woman with Graves' ophthalmopathy. The CDR3 sequence is CATSRGVDQPQHF. The CDR3 DNA reads TGTGCCACCAGCAGAGGGGTGGATCAGCCCCAGCATTTT.